The 18 T cell receptor beta chains below come from one sample, sequenced in a study of CD8 T cells in Susac syndrome. With random hexamers, 0.5 to 1 ug RNA was reverse transcribed. TCRdb used MiXCR to reprocess the immunoSEQ multiplex PCR reads, holding one entry per CDR3 protein. The sample comprises about 140,000 distinct CDR3 sequences, around 93% of which are singletons, and roughly 0.14% rests with the top ten. Sequenced input: CD4+ T cells from PBMCs. The receptors were sampled from a human donor with Susac syndrome.

A single count supports this clonotype. Compared with germline, one end of the junction differs, possibly owing to a read error. V is TRBV6-6 and J is TRBJ2-7; D perhaps matches TRBD1 (6 bases). The CDR3 extends over 13 amino acids. Germline CDR1 MNHNY, CDR2 SVGAGI (reference sequence). The chain's CDR3 is CASSYRPGALQGF. CDR3 in DNA: TGTGCCAGCAGTTATCGTCCCGGGGCCTTACAGGGCTTC.

The CDR3 nucleotides are TGTGCCAGCAGCGTAGCTTTAGCGGGAACAGATACGCAGTATTTT. Translating it yields CASSVALAGTDTQYF. The chain links TRBV9 to TRBJ2-3; 8 bases are a match to TRBD2. Germline V gene lookup returns CDR1 SGDLS and CDR2 YYNGEE. Trimming at V came to 0 bases and at J to 3 bases, leaving 3 bases not matched to a gene. The CDR3 extends over 15 amino acids.

The rearrangement uses TRBV5-4 and TRBJ2-3; D gene uncertain. V gave up 4 bases and J gave up 0 bases, with 12 bases separating them. Looked up from germline, CDR1 is SGHNT and CDR2 is YYREEE (reference sequence). This CDR3 spans 15 amino acids. The CDR3 nucleotides read TGTGCCAGCAGCCTGGACGCAACTAGCACAGATACGCAGTATTTT. Translated: CASSLDATSTDTQYF. Together with reference TRBV5-4 and TRBJ2-3, the CDR3 gives the full variable domain: ETGVTQSPTHLIKTRGQQVTLRCSSQSGHNTVSWYQQALGQGPQFIFQYYREEENGRGNFPPRFSGLQFPNYSSELNVNALELDDSALYLCASSLDATSTDTQYFGPGTRLTVL.

The CDR3 is CSVLAGPLYEQYF. CDR3 sequence (DNA): TGCAGCGTCCTAGCGGGGCCCCTCTACGAGCAGTACTTC. The chain has TRBV29-1 and TRBJ2-7; 9 bases fit TRBD2. The length of the CDR3 is 13 residues. The germline V gene encodes CDR1 SQVTM and CDR2 ANQGSEA. Trimming took 6 bases from V and 3 from J; bases not matched to a gene: 6.

The V and J genes are TRBV27 and TRBJ2-5; D is possibly TRBD2 (5 bases). The CDR3 has 16 residues. V lost 1 base and J lost 2, with 14 bases in between. Germline V gives CDR1 MNHEY, CDR2 SMNVEV (reference sequence). CDR3 amino acids: CASSLYPDYQQETQYF. CDR3 DNA: TGTGCCAGCAGTTTATACCCCGACTACCAACAAGAGACCCAGTACTTC.

This chain connects TRBV7-8 to TRBJ2-7; 8 positions match TRBD2. This CDR3 comprises 16 residues. Per germline, CDR1 SGHVS and CDR2 FQNEAQ. Trimming took 1 base from V and 4 from J; bases not matched to a gene: 9. The CDR3 here is CASSLEDPGLEYEQYF. CDR3 nucleotide sequence: TGTGCCAGCAGCTTAGAGGACCCGGGACTAGAATACGAGCAGTACTTC.

The gene calls are TRBV24-1 and TRBJ2-2, with D perhaps TRBD1 (6 bases). CDR1 and CDR2 (germline): KGHDR, SFDVKD. The length of the CDR3 is 16 residues. V lost 5 bases, J lost 5 bases, and 17 bases lay in between. The CDR3 protein is CATSAINREMTGELFF. Here the CDR3 DNA reads TGTGCCACCAGTGCCATAAACAGGGAAATGACCGGGGAGCTGTTTTTT.

The CDR3 region is CASRGDGNQPQHF. CDR3 nucleotide sequence: TGTGCCAGCAGGGGGGACGGCAATCAGCCCCAGCATTTT. The V and J genes are TRBV25-1 and TRBJ1-5, with D possibly being TRBD1 (5 bases). Trimming shortened V by 6 bases and J by 2 bases, and 8 bases separated the two germline ends. Germline V CDR1 and CDR2: MGHDK, SYGVNS. The CDR3 contains 13 residues.

The gene calls are TRBV29-1 and TRBJ1-5, with D possibly matching TRBD1 (6 bases). Trimming took off 6 bases at V and 9 bases at J, with 18 bases between the two ends. Germline CDR1 reads SQVTM; CDR2 reads ANQGSEA. This CDR3 comprises 13 residues. The CDR3 coding sequence is TGCAGCGTCAGACAGGATACCGCCGGGCCCCAGCATTTT. Translation gives CSVRQDTAGPQHF.

V and J are TRBV6-5 and TRBJ2-1, with D possibly being TRBD2 (5 bases). With 2 bases removed from V and 0 bases from J, the gap between germline ends came to 8 bases. This CDR3 contains 15 residues. The germline CDR1 and CDR2 sequences are MNHEY and SVGAGI. The CDR3 here is CASSYTDSSYNEQFF. For the CDR3, the DNA is TGTGCCAGCAGTTACACGGACTCCTCCTACAATGAGCAGTTCTTC.

The chain joins TRBV3-1 to TRBJ1-2, with D unresolved. Trimming left V 0 bases short and J 4 bases short, with 6 bases between. CDR1 is LGHDT, CDR2 YNNKEL, per germline (reference sequence). The CDR3 sequence is 13 residues long. The CDR3 sequence: CASSQDRGYGYTF. DNA of the CDR3: TGTGCCAGCAGCCAAGATCGTGGCTATGGCTACACCTTC.

This rearrangement joins TRBV27 to TRBJ2-7, with 9 nucleotides matching TRBD2. Per the germline V gene, CDR1 is MNHEY and CDR2 is SMNVEV (reference sequence). V lost 6 bases to trimming and J lost 4 bases; unmatched junction nucleotides: 16. The CDR3 length is 17 residues. The CDR3 DNA is TGTGCCAGCAGCCTAACAAAGGGTAGCGGGGGAGCTTACGAGCAGTACTTC. Protein sequence: CASSLTKGSGGAYEQYF.

The V call is TRBV13, the J call TRBJ1-2; TRBD1 is a possible D gene (6 bases). V was trimmed by 5 bases and J by 5 bases, leaving 18 bases between them. This CDR3 has 15 amino acids. The germline V gene encodes CDR1 PRHDT and CDR2 FYEKMQ (reference sequence). In nucleotides, the CDR3 is TGTGCCAGCAGCGTCTATCAACAGGGCTGGTATGGCTACACCTTC. Encoded protein: CASSVYQQGWYGYTF.

The chain couples TRBV4-3 to TRBJ1-2; D remains unclear. The CDR3 has 15 amino acids. Germline V gene data show CDR1 as LGHNA and CDR2 as YSLEER. The V end lost 0 bases, the J end lost 2 bases, and 10 bases lay between the germline ends. CDR3 in amino acids: CASSQERGKNYGYTF. The CDR3 bases are TGCGCCAGCAGCCAAGAGAGAGGGAAGAACTATGGCTACACCTTC.

V usage is TRBV18 and J usage is TRBJ2-1, with a weak D call TRBD1 (6 bases). CDR1 KGHSH and CDR2 LQKENI come from the germline V gene. The germline V and J ends were trimmed by 3 bases and 10 bases, with 13 bases remaining between them. The CDR3 consists of 13 residues. The CDR3 DNA reads TGTGCCAGCTCACCTATCCGGGACACGGAGCAGTTCTTC. Its protein product is CASSPIRDTEQFF.

J is TRBJ1-2 and V is TRBV20-1; D ambiguous. V was pared by 3 bases and J by 0 bases, with 5 bases between. The CDR3 is 12 amino acids. Germline V gene data show CDR1 as DFQATT and CDR2 as SNEGSKA (reference sequence). CDR3 protein: CSASPTNYGYTF. Written as DNA, the CDR3 is TGCAGTGCTAGCCCAACTAACTATGGCTACACCTTC.

The V and J genes are TRBV20-1 and TRBJ2-5, with 12 bases that match TRBD2. V lost 4 bases and J lost 2; bases outside the gene matches: 11. Germline lookup yields CDR1 DFQATT and CDR2 SNEGSKA (reference sequence). The CDR3 length is 17 residues. DNA of the CDR3: TGCAGTGCTAACCTTCGGGGGGGACTAGCGGGTCAAGAGACCCAGTACTTC. Protein: CSANLRGGLAGQETQYF.

The CDR3 region is CASSLAVIYGYTF. Written as DNA, the CDR3 is TGTGCCAGCAGTTTGGCTGTGATCTATGGCTACACCTTC. V gene TRBV28 combines with J gene TRBJ1-2; D is unresolved. Germline V gene data show CDR1 as MDHEN and CDR2 as SYDVKM. V dropped 3 bases and J dropped 4 bases, with 9 bases sitting between them. The CDR3 is 13 residues long.